This TCR beta chain originates from a study of cytomegalovirus exposure and HLA in healthy donors. Whole-study context: Around 180 million T cells yielded around 120 million unique TCR beta sequences in earlier analysis.

V shed 0 bases and J shed 4 bases, with 13 bases lying between them. CDR3 size: 15 residues. Germline loops: CDR1 GTSNPN, CDR2 SVGIG (reference sequence). Comments on this clone: As yet, its antigen is unknown.

Study outcomes and limitations: The availability of immune exposure information extended only to CMV serostatus.

Primers: 60 Vbeta forward and 13 Jbeta reverse. The table came from immunoSEQ multiplex PCR; TCRdb's copy has only in-frame clones and leaves some out. The sample includes roughly 260,000 clones, around four fifths of them seen just once. The sequenced material came from PBMCs. This TCR was recovered from a woman aged 40 to 50 in good health and CMV-seropositive. The chain has TRBV30 and TRBJ2-4; possibly TRBD1 for D (6 bases). Here the CDR3 reads CAWSVRPGEKNIQYF. The DNA of the CDR3 is TGTGCCTGGAGTGTACGGCCAGGGGAAAAAAACATTCAGTACTTC.